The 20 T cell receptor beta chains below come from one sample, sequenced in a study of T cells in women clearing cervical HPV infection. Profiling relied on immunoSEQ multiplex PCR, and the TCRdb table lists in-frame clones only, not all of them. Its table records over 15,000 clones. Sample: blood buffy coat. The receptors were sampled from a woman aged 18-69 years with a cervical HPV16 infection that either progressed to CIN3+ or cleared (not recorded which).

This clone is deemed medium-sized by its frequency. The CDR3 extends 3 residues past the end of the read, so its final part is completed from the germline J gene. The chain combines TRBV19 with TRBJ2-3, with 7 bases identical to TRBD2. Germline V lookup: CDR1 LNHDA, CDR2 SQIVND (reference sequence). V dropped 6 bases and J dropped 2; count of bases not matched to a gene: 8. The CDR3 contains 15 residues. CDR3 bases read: TGTGCCAGTAGGCTGGGAGGGGTCTCCACAGATACG. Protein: CASRLGGVSTDT. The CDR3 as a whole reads CASRLGGVSTDTQYF.

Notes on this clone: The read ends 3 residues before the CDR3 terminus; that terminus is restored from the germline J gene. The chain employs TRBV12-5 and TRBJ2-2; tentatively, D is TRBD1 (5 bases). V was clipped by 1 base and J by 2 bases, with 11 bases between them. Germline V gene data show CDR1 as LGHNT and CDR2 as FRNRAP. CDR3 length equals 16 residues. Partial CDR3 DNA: TGTGCTAGTGGTTTGGCAACGACAGTTAACACCGGGGAG. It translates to CASGLATTVNTGE. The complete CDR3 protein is CASGLATTVNTGELFF.

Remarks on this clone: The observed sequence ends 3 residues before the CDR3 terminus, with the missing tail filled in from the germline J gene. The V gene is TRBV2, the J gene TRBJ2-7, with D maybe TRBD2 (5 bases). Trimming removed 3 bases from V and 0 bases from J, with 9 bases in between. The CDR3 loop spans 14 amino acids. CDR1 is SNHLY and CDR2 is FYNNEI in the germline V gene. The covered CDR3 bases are TGTGCCAGCAGTGATTGGACTCTCTCCTACGAG. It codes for CASSDWTLSYE. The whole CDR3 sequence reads CASSDWTLSYEQYF.

CDR3 DNA, as far as it was read: TGTGCCAGTAGTAGGTCCAGCGGGGGGGCTGGTGAG. Its translation is CASSRSSGGAGE. The full CDR3 protein reads CASSRSSGGAGEQFF. The gene calls are TRBV19 and TRBJ2-1, with 10 bases that match TRBD2. Read sequence stops 3 residues before the CDR3 end, and the germline J gene provides the missing end. Germline trimming cut 4 bases from V and 9 bases from J; bases unmatched to any gene: 9. CDR1 and CDR2 (germline): LNHDA, SQIVND (reference sequence). The CDR3 consists of 15 residues.

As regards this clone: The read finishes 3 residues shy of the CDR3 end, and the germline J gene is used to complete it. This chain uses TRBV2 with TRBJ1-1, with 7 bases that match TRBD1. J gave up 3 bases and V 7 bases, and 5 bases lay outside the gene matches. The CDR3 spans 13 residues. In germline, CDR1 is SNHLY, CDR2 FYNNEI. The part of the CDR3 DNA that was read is TGTGCCAGCAATACAGGGGAACACACTGAA. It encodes CASNTGEHTE. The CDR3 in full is CASNTGEHTEAFF.

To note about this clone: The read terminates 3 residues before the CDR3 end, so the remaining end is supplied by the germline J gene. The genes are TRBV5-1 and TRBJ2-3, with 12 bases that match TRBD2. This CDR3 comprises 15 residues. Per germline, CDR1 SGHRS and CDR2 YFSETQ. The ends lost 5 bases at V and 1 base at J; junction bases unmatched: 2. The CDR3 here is CASSASGGGTDTQYF. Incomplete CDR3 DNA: TGCGCCAGCAGTGCTAGCGGGGGGGGCACAGATACG.

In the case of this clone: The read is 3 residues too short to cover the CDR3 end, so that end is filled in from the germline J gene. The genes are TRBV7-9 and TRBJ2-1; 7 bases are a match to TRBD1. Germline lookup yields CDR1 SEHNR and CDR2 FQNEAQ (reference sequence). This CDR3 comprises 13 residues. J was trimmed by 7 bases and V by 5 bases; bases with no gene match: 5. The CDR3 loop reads CASSQTGINEQFF. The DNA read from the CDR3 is TGTGCCAGCAGCCAGACAGGGATTAATGAG.

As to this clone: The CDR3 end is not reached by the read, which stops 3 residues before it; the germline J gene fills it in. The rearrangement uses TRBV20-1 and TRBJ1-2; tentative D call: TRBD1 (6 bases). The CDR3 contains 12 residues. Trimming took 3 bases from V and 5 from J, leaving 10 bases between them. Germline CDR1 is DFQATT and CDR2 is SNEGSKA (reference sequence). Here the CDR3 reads CSARTGEYGYTF. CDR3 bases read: TGCAGTGCTAGGACAGGCGAGTATGGC.

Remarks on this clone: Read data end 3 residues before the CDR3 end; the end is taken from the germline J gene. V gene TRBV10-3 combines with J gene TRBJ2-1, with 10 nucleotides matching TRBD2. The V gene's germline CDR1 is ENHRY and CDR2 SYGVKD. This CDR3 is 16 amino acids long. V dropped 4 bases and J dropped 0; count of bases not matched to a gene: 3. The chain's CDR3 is CAISGASGGSYNEQFF. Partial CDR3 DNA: TGTGCCATCAGTGGGGCTAGCGGGGGCTCCTACAATGAG.

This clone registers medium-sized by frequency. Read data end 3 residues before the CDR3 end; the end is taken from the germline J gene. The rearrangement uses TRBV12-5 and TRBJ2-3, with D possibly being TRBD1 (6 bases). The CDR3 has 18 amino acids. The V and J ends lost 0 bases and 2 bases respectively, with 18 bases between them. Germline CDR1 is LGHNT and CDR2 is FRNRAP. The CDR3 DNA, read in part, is TGTGCTAGTGGTTTGGTACACAGTCAGGGGCAGAACACAGATACG. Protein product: CASGLVHSQGQNTDT. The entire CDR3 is CASGLVHSQGQNTDTQYF.

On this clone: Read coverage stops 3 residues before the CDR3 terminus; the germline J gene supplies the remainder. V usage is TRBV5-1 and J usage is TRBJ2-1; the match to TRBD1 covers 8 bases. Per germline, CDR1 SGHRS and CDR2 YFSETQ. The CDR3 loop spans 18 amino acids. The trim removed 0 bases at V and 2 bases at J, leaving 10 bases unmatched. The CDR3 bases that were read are TGCGCCAGCAGCTTGGCCGGGGGAGACAGGGGAGCCTACAATGAG. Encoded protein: CASSLAGGDRGAYNE. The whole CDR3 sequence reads CASSLAGGDRGAYNEQFF.

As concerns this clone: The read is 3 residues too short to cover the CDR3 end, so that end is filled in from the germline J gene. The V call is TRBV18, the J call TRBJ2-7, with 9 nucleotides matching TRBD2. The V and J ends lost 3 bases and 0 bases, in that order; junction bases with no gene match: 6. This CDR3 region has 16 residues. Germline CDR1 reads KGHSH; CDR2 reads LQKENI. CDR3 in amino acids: CASSPQAGGFSYEQYF. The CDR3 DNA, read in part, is TGTGCCAGCTCACCTCAAGCGGGGGGCTTCTCCTACGAG.

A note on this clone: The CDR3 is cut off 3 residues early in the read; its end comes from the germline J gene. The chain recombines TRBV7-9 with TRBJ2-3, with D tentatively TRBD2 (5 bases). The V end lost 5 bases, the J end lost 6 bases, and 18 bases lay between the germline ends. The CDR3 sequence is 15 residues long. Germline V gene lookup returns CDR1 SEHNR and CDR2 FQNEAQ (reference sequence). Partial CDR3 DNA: TGTGCCAGCAGCGCCAGGACTCTTGAGGGTGATACG. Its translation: CASSARTLEGDT. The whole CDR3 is CASSARTLEGDTQYF.

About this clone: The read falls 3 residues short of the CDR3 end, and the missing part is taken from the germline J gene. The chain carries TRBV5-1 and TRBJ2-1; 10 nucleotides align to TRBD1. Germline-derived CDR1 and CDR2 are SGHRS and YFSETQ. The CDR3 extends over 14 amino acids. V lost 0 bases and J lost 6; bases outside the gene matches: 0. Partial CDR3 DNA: TGCGCCAGCAGCTTGGGGACAGGGGGCAATGAG. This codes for CASSLGTGGNE. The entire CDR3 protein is CASSLGTGGNEQFF.

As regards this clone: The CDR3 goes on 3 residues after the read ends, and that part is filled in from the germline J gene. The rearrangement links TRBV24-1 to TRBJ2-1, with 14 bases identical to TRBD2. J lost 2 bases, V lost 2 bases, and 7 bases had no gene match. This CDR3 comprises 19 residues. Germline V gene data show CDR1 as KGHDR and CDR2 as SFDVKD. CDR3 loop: CATSDSPGTSGGPYNEQFF. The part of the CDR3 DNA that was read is TGTGCCACCAGTGATTCCCCCGGGACTAGCGGGGGACCCTACAATGAG.

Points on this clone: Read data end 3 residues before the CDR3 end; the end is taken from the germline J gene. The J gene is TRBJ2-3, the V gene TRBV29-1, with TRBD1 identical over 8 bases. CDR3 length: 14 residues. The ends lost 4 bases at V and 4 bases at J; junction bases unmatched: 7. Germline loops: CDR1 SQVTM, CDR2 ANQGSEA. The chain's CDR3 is CSVGRTGSADTQYF. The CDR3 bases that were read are TGCAGCGTTGGACGGACAGGGTCAGCAGATACG.

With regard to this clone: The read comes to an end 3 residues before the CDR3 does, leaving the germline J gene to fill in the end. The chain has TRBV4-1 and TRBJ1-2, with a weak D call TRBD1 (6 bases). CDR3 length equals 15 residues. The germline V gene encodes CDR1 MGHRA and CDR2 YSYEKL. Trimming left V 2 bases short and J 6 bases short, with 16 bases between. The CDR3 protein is CASSQRDTPQHGYTF. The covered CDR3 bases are TGCGCCAGCAGCCAACGGGACACTCCTCAGCATGGC.

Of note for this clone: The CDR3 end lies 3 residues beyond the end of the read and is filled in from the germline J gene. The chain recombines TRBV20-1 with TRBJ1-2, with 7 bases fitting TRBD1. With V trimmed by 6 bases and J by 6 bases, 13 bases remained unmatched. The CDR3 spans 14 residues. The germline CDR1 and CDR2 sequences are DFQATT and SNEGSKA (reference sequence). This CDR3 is CSAHGGTESHGYTF. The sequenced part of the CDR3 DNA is TGCAGTGCCCATGGCGGGACAGAGTCTCATGGC.

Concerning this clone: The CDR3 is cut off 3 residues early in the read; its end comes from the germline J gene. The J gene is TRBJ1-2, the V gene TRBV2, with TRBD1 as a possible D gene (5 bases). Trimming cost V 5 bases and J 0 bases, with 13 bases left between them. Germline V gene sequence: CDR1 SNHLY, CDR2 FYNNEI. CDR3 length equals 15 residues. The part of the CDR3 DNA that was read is TGTGCCAGCAGTCCGTCGGGGGGAGCTAACTATGGC. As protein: CASSPSGGANYG. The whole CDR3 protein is CASSPSGGANYGYTF.

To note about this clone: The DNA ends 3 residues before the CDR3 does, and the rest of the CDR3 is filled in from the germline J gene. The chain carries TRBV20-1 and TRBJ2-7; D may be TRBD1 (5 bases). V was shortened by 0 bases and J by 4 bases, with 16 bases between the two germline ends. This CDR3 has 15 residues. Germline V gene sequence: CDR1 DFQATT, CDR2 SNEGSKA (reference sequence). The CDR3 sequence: CSARDLAGYVYEQYF. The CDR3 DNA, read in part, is TGCAGTGCTAGAGATCTCGCAGGGTACGTTTACGAG.